This TCR beta chain was sequenced in a study of blood T cell repertoires in COVID-19. The repertoire was sequenced with immunoSEQ multiplex PCR; TCRdb's copy has only in-frame clones and lacks some. The sample lists approximately 100,000 clones, approximately 83% occurring once. Losses at the gene ends were 4 bases for V and 1 base for J; bases not matched to a gene: 9. Germline CDR1 and CDR2: MGHDK and SYGVNS. The CDR3 contains 16 residues. V usage is TRBV25-1 and J usage is TRBJ1-2, with TRBD1 identical over 7 bases. This receptor was obtained from a man in his 60s with acute or convalescent COVID-19. Sequencing input: peripheral blood. The CDR3 is CASSAATGWDNYGYTF. CDR3 nucleotides: TGTGCCAGCAGTGCCGCGACAGGGTGGGATAACTATGGCTACACCTTC.